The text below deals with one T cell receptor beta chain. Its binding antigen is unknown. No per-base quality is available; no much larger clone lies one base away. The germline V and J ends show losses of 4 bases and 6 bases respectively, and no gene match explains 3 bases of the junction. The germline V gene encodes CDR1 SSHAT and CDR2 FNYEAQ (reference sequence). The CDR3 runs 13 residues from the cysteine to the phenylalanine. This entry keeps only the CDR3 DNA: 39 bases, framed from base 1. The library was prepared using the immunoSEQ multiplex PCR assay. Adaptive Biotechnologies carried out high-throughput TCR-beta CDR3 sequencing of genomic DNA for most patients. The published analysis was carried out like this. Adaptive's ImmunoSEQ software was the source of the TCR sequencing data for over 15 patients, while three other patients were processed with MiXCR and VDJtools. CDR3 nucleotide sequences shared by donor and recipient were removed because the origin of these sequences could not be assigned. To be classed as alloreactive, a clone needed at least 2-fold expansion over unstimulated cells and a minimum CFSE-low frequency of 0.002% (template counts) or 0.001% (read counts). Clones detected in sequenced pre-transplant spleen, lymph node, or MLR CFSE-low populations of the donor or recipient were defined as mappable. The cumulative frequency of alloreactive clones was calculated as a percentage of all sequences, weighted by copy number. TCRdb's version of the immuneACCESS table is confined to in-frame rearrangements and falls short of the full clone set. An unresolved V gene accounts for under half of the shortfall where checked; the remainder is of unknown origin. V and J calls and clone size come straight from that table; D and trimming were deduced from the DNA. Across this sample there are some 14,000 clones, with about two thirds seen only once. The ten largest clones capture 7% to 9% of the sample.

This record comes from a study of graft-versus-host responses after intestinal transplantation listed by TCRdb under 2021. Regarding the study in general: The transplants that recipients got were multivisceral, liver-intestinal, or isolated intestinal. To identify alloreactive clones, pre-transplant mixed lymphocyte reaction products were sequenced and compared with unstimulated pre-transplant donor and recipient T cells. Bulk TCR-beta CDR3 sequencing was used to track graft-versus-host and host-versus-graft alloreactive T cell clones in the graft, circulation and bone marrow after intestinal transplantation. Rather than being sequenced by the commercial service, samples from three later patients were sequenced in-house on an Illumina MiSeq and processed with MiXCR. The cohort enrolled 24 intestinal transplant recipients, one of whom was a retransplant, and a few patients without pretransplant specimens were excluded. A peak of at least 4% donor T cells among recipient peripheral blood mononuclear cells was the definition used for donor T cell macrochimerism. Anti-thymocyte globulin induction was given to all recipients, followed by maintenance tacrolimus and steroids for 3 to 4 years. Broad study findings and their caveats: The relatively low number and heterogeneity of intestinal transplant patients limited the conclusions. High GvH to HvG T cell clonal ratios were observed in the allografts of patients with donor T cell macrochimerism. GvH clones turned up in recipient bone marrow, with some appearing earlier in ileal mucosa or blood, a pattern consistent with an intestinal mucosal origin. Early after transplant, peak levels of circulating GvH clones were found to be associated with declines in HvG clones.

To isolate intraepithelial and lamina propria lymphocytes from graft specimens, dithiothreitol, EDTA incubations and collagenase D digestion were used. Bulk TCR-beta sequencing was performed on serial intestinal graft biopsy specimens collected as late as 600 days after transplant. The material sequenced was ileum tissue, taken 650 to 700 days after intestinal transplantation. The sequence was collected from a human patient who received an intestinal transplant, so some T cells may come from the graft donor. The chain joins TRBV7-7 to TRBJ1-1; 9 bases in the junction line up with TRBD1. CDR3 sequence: CASSSRTGAEAFF. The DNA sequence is TGTGCCAGCAGCTCCAGGACAGGGGCTGAAGCTTTCTTT.